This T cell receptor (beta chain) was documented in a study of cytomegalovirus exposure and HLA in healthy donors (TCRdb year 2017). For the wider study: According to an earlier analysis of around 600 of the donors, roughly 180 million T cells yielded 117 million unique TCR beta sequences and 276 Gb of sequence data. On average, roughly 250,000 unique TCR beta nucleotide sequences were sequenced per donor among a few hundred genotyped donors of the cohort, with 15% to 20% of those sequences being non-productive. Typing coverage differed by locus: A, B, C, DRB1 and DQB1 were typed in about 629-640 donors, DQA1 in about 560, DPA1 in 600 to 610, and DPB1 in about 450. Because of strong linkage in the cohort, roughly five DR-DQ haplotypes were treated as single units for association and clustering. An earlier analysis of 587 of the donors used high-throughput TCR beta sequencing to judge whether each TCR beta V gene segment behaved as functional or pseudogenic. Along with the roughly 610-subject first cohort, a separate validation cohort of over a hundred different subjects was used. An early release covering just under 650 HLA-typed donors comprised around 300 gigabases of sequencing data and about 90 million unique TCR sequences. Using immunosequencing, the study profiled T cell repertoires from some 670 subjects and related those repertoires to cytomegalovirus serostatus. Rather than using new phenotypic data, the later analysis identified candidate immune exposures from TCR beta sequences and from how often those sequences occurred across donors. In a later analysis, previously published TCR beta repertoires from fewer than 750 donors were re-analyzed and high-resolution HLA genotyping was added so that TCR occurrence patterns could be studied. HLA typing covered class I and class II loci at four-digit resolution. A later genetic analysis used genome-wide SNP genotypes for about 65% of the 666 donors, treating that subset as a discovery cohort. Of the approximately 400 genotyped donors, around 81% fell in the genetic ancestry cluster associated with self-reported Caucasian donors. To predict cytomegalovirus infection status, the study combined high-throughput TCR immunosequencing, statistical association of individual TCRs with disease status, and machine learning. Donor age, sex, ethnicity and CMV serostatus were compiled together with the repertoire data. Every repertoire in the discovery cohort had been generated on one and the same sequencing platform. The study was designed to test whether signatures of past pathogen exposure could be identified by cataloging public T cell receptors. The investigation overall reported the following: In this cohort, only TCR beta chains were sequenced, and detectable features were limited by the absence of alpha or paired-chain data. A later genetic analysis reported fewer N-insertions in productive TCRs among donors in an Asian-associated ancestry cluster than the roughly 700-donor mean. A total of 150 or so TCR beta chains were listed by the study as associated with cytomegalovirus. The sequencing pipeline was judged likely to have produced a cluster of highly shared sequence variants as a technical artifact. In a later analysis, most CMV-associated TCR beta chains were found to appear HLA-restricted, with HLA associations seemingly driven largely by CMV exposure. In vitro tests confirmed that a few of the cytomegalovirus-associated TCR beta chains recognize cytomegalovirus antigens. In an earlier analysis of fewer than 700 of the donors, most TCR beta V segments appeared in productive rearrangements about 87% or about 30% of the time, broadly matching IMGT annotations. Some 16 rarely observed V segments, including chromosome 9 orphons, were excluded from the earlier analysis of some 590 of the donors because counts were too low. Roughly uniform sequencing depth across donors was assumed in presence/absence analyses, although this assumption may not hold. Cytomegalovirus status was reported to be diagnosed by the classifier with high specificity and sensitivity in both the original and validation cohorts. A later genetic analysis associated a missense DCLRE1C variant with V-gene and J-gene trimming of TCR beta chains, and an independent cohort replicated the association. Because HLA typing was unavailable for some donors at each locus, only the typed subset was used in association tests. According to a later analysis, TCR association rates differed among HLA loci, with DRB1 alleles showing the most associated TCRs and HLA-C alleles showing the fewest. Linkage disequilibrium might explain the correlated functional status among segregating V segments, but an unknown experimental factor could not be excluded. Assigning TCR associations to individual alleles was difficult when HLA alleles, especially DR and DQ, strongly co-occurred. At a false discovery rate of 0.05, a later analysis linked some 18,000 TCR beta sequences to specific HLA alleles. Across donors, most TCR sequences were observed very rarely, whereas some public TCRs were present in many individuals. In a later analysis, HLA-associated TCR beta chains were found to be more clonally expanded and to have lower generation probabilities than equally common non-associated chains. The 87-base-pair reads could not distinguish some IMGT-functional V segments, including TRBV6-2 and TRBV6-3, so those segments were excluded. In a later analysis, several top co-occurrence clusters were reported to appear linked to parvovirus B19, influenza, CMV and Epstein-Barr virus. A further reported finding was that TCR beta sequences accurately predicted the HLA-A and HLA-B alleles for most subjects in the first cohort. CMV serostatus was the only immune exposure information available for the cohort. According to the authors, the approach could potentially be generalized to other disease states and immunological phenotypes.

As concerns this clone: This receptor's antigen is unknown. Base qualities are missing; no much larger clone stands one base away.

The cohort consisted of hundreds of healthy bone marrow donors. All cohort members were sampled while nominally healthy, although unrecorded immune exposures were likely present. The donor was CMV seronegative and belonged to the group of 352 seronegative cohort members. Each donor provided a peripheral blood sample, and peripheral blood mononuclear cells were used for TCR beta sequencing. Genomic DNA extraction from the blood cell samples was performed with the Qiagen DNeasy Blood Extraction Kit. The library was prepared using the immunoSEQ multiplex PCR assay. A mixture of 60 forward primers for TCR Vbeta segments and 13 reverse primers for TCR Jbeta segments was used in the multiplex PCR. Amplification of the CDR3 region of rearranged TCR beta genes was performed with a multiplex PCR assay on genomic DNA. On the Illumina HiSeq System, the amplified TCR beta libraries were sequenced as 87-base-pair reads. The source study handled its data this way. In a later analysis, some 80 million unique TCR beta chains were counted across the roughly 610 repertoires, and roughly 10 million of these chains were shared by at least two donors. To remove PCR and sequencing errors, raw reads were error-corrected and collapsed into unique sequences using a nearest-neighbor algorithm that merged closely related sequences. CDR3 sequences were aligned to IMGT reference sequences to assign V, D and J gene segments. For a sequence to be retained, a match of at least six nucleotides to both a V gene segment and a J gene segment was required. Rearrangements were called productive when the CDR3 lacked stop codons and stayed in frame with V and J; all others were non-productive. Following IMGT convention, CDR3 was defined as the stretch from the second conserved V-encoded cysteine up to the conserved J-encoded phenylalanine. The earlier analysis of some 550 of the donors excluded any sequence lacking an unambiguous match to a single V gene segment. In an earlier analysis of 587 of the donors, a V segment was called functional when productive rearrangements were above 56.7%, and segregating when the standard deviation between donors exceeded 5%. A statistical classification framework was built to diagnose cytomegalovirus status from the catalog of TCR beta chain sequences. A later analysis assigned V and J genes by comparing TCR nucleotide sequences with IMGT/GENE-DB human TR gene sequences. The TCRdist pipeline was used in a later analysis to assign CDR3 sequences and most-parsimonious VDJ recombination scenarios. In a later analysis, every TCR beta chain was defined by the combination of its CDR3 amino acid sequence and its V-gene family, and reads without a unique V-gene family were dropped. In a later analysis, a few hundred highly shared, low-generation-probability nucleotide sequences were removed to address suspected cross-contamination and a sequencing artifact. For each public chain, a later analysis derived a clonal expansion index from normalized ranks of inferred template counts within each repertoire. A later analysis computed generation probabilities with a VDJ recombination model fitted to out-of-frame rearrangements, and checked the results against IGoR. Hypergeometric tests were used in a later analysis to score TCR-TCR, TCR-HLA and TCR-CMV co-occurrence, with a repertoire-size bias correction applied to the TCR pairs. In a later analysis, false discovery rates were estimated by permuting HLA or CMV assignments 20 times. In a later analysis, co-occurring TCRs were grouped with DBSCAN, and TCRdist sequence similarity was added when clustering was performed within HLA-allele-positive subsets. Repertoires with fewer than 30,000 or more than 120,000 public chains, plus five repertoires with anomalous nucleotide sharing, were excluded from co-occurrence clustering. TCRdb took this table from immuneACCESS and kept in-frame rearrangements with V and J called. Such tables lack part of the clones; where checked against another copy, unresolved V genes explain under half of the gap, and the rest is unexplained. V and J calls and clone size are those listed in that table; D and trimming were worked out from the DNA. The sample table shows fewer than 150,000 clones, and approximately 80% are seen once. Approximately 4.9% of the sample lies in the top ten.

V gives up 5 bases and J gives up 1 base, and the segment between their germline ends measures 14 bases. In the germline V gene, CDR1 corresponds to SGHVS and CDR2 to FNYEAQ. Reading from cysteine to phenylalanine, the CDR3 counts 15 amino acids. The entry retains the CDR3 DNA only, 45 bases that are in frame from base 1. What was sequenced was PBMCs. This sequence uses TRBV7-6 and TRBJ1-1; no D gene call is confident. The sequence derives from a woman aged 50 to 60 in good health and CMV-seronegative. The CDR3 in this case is CASSTHQEENTEAFF. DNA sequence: TGTGCCAGCAGCACCCACCAGGAGGAGAACACTGAAGCTTTCTTT.